This TCR beta chain is drawn from a study of shared clonotypes between healthy human individuals. Template for every sorted-subset replicate PCR totaled about 0.2 ug DNA, 25,000 to 35,000 T cell genomes. As originally analysed: Filtering of immunoSEQ junctional sequences could not match full-length read filtering. Libraries were prepared by immunoSEQ multiplex PCR; TCRdb keeps only in-frame clonotypes and omits some of them. Clonal size and the V and J genes are those of that table, whereas D and trimming came from the DNA. This sample has about 1.1 million clones, with roughly 74% found just once. With 4 bases clipped from V and 7 bases from J, the junction kept 7 bases outside the gene matches. CDR3 length equals 15 residues. Germline V gives CDR1 MNHEY, CDR2 SVGAGI.

The sequence was collected from a man between 18 and 29 years old in good health. Some clones in this sample may be carry-over from other donors' samples. The V call is TRBV6-5, the J call TRBJ1-5, with 10 bases matching TRBD1. Sequencing used memory CD4+ T cells from PBMCs. The subset denotes: CD45RA-negative fraction. The CDR3 loop is CASSSSGQGVQPQHF. The CDR3 nucleotides read TGTGCCAGCAGTTCCTCTGGACAGGGGGTACAGCCCCAGCATTTT.